The rows below give T cell receptor beta chains drawn from one sample of a study of T cells after yellow fever vaccination. Each CDR3 protein gets one entry after TCRdb re-called the 5' RACE reads with MiXCR. This sample has 250,000 to 300,000 distinct CDR3 sequences; 8.7% occur once, and the top ten carry approximately 3.5%. The sequencing here drew on CD4+ T cells sorted from PBMCs, taken 5 days after the yellow fever booster vaccination. The receptors stem from a man younger than 35 who received the YFV17D yellow fever vaccine. Both conserved end residues are part of each CDR3.

CDR3 protein	V gene	J gene
CASSTTGTGANVLTF	TRBV12-3/TRBV12-4	TRBJ2-6
CASSLTGAVEETQYF	TRBV5-5	TRBJ2-5
CASSFPGVGFGYTF	TRBV5-5	TRBJ1-2
CASSSGESGVTQYF	TRBV9	TRBJ2-5
CASSAGGQGALYGYTF	TRBV6-1	TRBJ1-2
CASSQGQGVLNQPQHF	TRBV12-3/TRBV12-4	TRBJ1-5
CASSQLNSPLHF	TRBV4-2	TRBJ1-6
CASSGTVGAMETQYF	TRBV9	TRBJ2-5
CASSLRGGGTSTDTQYF	TRBV7-2	TRBJ2-3
CASSEGEYTEAFF	TRBV10-1	TRBJ1-1
CATSGGARTGELFF	TRBV24-1	TRBJ2-2
CASSQRSTGARSQETQYF	TRBV7-8	TRBJ2-5
CSVDLAGGGTDTQYF	TRBV20-1	TRBJ2-3
CSARRLAGTETQYF	TRBV20-1	TRBJ2-5
CARVKSGWAGGYTF	TRBV21-1	TRBJ1-2
CAINPFGQGETEAFF	TRBV10-3	TRBJ1-1
CASSQDSWTALTF	TRBV4-2	TRBJ1-2
CASSLVPAYSNQPQHF	TRBV7-2	TRBJ1-5
CASSPSATDGEAFF	TRBV5-1	TRBJ1-1
CASSLTGSYGYTF	TRBV5-1	TRBJ1-2
CASSINDLGTEAFF	TRBV19	TRBJ1-1
CASSPREGAWEQFF	TRBV18	TRBJ2-1
CASSFVGWGETQYF	TRBV12-3/TRBV12-4	TRBJ2-5
CASSPTGGGGELFF	TRBV9	TRBJ2-2
CASSFAPGDQPQHF	TRBV12-3/TRBV12-4	TRBJ1-5
CASSYGSGTNNEQFF	TRBV6-2/TRBV6-3	TRBJ2-1